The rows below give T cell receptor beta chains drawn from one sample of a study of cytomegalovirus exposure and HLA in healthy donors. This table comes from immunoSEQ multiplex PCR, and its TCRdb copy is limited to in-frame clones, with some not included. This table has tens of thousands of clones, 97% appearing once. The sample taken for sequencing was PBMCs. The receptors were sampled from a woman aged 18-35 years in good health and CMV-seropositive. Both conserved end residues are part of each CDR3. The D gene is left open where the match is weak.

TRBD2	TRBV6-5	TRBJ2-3	CASSGLAAPIDTQYF	TGTGCCAGCAGTGGACTAGCGGCCCCCATAGATACGCAGTATTTT
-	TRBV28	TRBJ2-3	CASSSLEGTQYF	TGTGCCAGCAGTTCCCTCGAGGGTACGCAGTATTTT
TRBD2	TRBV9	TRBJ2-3	CASSVSGASTDTQYF	TGTGCCAGCAGCGTTAGCGGGGCTAGCACAGATACGCAGTATTTT
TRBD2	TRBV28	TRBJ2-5	CASSLLAGDQETQYF	TGTGCCAGCAGTTTACTAGCGGGGGACCAAGAGACCCAGTACTTC
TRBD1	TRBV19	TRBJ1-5	CASSIDRDRVQQPQHF	TGTGCCAGTAGTATAGACCGGGACAGGGTTCAACAGCCCCAGCATTTT
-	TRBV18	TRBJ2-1	CASSGGSSGNEQFF	TGTGCCAGCTCAGGAGGGTCATCGGGCAATGAGCAGTTCTTC
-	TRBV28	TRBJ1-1	CASSLPGQNTEAFF	TGTGCCAGCAGTTTGCCGGGACAGAACACTGAAGCTTTCTTT
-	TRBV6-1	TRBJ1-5	CASSWGENQPQHF	TGTGCCAGCAGTTGGGGCGAAAATCAGCCCCAGCATTTT
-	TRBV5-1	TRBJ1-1	CASSLRDTVFF	TGCGCCAGCAGCTTGAGGGACACCGTTTTCTTT
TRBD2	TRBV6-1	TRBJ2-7	CASSERLAGGYEQYF	TGTGCCAGCAGTGAGAGACTAGCGGGAGGATACGAGCAGTACTTC
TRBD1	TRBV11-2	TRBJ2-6	CASSLTGGRSGANVLTF	TGTGCCAGCAGCTTAACAGGGGGCAGGTCTGGGGCCAACGTCCTGACTTTC
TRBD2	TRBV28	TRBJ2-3	CASSPSTSGRGTDTQYF	TGTGCCAGCAGTCCGTCGACTAGCGGGAGGGGAACAGATACGCAGTATTTT
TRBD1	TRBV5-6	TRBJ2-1	CASSFGTGGNEQFF	TGTGCCAGCAGCTTCGGGACAGGGGGAAATGAGCAGTTCTTC
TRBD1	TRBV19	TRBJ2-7	CASRTGTGGFHEQYF	TGTGCCAGTAGAACCGGGACAGGGGGTTTTCACGAGCAGTACTTC
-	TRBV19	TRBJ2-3	CASSPYTDTQYF	TGTGCCAGTAGTCCGTACACAGATACGCAGTATTTT
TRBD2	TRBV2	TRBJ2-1	CASSTSGSWNEQFF	TGTGCCAGCAGCACTAGCGGGAGTTGGAATGAGCAGTTCTTC